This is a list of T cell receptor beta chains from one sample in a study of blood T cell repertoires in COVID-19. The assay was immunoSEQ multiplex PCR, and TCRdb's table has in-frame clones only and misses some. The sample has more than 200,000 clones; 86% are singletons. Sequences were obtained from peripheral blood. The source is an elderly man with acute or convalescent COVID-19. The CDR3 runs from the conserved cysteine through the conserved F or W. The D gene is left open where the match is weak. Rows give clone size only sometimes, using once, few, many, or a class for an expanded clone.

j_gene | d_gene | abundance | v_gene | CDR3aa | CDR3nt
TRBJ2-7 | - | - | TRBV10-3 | CAISTDRTIYEQYF | TGTGCCATCTCAACTGACAGGACCATCTACGAGCAGTACTTC
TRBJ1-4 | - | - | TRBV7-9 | CASSLVGDRNEKLFF | TGTGCCAGCAGCTTAGTAGGAGACCGTAATGAAAAACTGTTTTTT
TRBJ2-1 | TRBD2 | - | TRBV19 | CASSIKGLAGFEEQFF | TGTGCCAGTAGTATAAAGGGACTAGCGGGATTCGAGGAGCAGTTCTTC
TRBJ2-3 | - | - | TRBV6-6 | CASSNLVGDTQYF | TGTGCCAGCAGTAACTTAGTTGGAGATACGCAGTATTTT
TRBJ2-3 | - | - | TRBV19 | CASKPLASTDTQYF | TGTGCCTCGAAGCCCCTAGCAAGCACAGATACGCAGTATTTT
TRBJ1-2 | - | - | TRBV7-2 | CASSLVGGSDYGYTF | TGTGCCAGCAGCTTAGTCGGGGGATCGGACTATGGCTACACCTTC
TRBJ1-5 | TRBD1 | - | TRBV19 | CASSIQGGGQPQHF | TGTGCCAGTAGTATACAGGGGGGAGGACAGCCCCAGCATTTT
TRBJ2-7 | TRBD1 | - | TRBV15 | CATSRSGQGKVHEQYF | TGTGCCACCAGCAGATCGGGACAGGGTAAAGTCCACGAGCAGTACTTC
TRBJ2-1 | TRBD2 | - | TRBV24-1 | CATRGTSGSNEQFF | TGTGCCACGAGGGGGACTAGCGGGAGTAATGAGCAGTTCTTC
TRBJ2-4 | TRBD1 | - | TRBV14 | CASSRQGFTIQYF | TGTGCCAGCAGCCGACAGGGCTTTACCATTCAGTACTTC
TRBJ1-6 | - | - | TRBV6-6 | CASSYEGRRASPLHF | TGTGCCAGCAGTTACGAGGGTCGACGGGCGTCCCCCCTCCACTTT
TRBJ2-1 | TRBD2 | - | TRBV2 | CASRAAGGNEQFF | TGTGCCAGCAGGGCGGCGGGAGGAAATGAGCAGTTCTTC
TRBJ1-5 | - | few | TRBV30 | CAWSSAGRISNQPQHF | TGTGCCTGGAGCTCGGCGGGGAGGATAAGCAATCAGCCCCAGCATTTT
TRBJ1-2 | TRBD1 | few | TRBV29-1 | CSVRTGANYGYTF | TGCAGCGTTAGGACAGGAGCTAACTATGGCTACACCTTC
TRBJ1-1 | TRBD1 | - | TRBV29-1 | CSVAGTGVEAFF | TGCAGCGTGGCCGGGACAGGGGTTGAAGCTTTCTTT
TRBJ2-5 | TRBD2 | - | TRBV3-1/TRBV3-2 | CASSQGLADQETQYF | TGTGCCAGCAGCCAAGGACTAGCGGATCAAGAGACCCAGTACTTC
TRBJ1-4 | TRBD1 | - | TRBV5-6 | CASSFRTGVSNEKLFF | TGTGCCAGCAGCTTCCGGACAGGGGTTAGTAATGAAAAACTGTTTTTT
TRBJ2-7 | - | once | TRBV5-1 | CASSFQTGSSYEQYF | TGCGCCAGCAGCTTTCAGACTGGAAGCTCCTACGAGCAGTACTTC
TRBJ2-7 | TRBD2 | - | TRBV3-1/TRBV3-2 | CASSQGSGSWYEQYF | TGTGCCAGCAGCCAGGGGAGCGGGAGTTGGTACGAGCAGTACTTC
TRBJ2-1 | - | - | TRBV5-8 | CASSNLVPEQFF | TGTGCCAGCAGCAACCTAGTCCCCGAGCAGTTCTTC
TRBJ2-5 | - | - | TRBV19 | CASSMRQETQYF | TGTGCCAGTAGTATGCGACAAGAGACCCAGTACTTC
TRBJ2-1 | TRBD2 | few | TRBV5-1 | CASSHTSGPGNEQFF | TGCGCCAGCAGCCACACTAGCGGACCAGGAAATGAGCAGTTCTTC
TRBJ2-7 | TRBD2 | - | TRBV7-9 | CASSLGSLADTYEQYF | TGTGCCAGCAGCTTAGGGAGTCTAGCGGATACCTACGAGCAGTACTTC
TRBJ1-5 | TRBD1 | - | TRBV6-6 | CASTPGQGNVLF | TGTGCCAGCACCCCAGGACAGGGCAACGTCCTGTTC
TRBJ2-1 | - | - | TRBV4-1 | CASSQGPPGGVRYNEQFF | TGCGCCAGCAGCCAAGGCCCCCCCGGAGGGGTGCGGTACAATGAGCAGTTCTTC
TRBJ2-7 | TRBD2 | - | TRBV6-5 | CASSYVAGGPYEQYF | TGTGCCAGCAGTTACGTAGCGGGAGGACCTTACGAGCAGTACTTC
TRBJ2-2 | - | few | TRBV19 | CASRRQGRAGELFF | TGTGCCAGTCGTCGGCAGGGAAGGGCCGGGGAGCTGTTTTTT
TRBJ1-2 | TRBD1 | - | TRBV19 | CASSIIRDRGRDGYTF | TGTGCCAGTAGTATTATCCGGGACAGGGGGCGAGATGGCTACACCTTC
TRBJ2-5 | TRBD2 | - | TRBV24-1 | CATSPGGASETQYF | TGTGCCACCAGTCCGGGGGGGGCTTCAGAGACCCAGTACTTC
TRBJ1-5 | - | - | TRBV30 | CAWSADFGFSNQPQHF | TGTGCCTGGAGTGCCGATTTCGGGTTTAGCAATCAGCCCCAGCATTTT
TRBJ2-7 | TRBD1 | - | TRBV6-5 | CASKGGTGAWEQYF | TGTGCCAGCAAGGGAGGGACAGGGGCATGGGAGCAGTACTTC
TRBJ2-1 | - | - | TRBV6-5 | CASRDGPRGNEQFF | TGTGCCAGCAGGGATGGCCCCCGGGGCAATGAGCAGTTCTTC
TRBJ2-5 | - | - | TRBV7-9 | CASSSGGSGETQYF | TGTGCCAGCAGCTCTGGGGGGTCGGGGGAGACCCAGTACTTC
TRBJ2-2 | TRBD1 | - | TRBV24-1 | CATRGQGGNTGELFF | TGTGCCACCAGGGGACAGGGAGGGAACACCGGGGAGCTGTTTTTT
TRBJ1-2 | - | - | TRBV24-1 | CATSEEEAYGYTF | TGTGCCACCAGTGAGGAGGAAGCCTATGGCTACACCTTC
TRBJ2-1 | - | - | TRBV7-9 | CASSLPPRSDSVRNEQFF | TGTGCCAGCAGCTTACCCCCTAGGTCTGACTCGGTCCGAAATGAGCAGTTCTTC
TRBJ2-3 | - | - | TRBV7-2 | CASSLLRDTQYF | TGTGCCAGCAGCTTATTGCGAGATACGCAGTATTTT
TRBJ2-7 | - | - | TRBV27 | CASSFFRGEQYF | TGTGCCAGCAGTTTCTTCCGGGGCGAGCAGTACTTC
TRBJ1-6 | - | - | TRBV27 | CASSLSQVNSPLHF | TGTGCCAGCAGTTTGAGTCAAGTTAATTCACCCCTCCACTTT
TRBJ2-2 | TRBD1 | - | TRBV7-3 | CASRQGGSDTGELFF | TGTGCCAGCAGGCAAGGGGGCTCGGACACCGGGGAGCTGTTTTTT
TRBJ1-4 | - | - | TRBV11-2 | CASSLGRVEKLFF | TGTGCCAGCAGCTTAGGGAGAGTGGAAAAACTGTTTTTT
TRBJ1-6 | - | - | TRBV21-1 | CARDRANSPLHF | TGTGCCAGGGACAGGGCAAATTCACCCCTCCACTTT
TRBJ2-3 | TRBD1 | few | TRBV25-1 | CASSDRTGATSADTQYF | TGTGCCAGCAGTGATCGGACAGGGGCGACTTCTGCAGATACGCAGTATTTT
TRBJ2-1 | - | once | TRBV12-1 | CASSVKLAGGYNEQFF | TGTGCCAGCAGCGTCAAACTAGCGGGAGGTTACAATGAGCAGTTCTTC
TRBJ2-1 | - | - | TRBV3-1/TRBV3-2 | CASSQGALYNEQFF | TGTGCCAGCAGCCAGGGGGCCCTCTACAATGAGCAGTTCTTC
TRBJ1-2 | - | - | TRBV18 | CASSPRGGEDGYTF | TGTGCCAGCTCACCGCGCGGAGGGGAAGATGGCTACACCTTC
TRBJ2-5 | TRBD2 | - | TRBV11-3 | CASSLGLAGGFFETQYF | TGTGCCAGCAGCTTAGGGTTAGCGGGAGGGTTTTTTGAGACCCAGTACTTC
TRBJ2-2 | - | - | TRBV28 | CASSTGQIFTGELFF | TGTGCCAGCAGTACCGGACAGATTTTTACCGGGGAGCTGTTTTTT
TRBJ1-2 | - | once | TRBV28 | CASRDTTGYGYTF | TGTGCCAGCAGAGATACCACCGGCTATGGCTACACCTTC
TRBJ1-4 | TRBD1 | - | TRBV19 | CASRSGDRDIEKLFF | TGTGCCAGTAGGAGCGGGGACAGGGATATTGAAAAACTGTTTTTT
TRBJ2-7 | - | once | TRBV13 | CASSLGALAYEQYF | TGTGCCAGCAGCTTAGGTGCACTAGCATACGAGCAGTACTTC
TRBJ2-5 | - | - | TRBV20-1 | CSARAGETQYF | TGCAGTGCTAGAGCCGGAGAGACCCAGTACTTC
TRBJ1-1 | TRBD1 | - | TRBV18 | CASSLDRANTEAFF | TGTGCCAGCTCACTCGACAGGGCGAACACTGAAGCTTTCTTT
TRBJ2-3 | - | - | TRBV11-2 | CASNRGTDTQYF | TGTGCCAGCAACCGGGGTACAGATACGCAGTATTTT
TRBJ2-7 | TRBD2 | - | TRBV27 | CASSWRGAYEQYF | TGTGCCAGCAGTTGGCGGGGGGCCTACGAGCAGTACTTC
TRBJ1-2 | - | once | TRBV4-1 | CASSQDPGILRYGYTF | TGCGCCAGCAGCCAAGATCCTGGTATTTTGCGCTATGGCTACACCTTC
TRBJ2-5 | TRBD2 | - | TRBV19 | CASRETSGVQETQYF | TGTGCCAGTAGGGAGACTAGCGGGGTCCAAGAGACCCAGTACTTC